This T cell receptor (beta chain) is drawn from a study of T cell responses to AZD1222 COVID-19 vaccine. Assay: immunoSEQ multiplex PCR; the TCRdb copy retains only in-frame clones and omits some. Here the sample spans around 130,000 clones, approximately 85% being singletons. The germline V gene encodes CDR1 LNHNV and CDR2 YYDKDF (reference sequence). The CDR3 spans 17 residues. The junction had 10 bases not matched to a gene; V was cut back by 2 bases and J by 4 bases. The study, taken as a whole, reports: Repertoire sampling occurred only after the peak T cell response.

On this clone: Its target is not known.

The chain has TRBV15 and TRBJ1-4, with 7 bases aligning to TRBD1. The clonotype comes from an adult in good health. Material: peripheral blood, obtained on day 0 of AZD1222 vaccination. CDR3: CATSRMSGTVLNEKLFF. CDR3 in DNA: TGTGCCACCAGCAGAATGTCCGGGACAGTGCTTAATGAAAAACTGTTTTTT.